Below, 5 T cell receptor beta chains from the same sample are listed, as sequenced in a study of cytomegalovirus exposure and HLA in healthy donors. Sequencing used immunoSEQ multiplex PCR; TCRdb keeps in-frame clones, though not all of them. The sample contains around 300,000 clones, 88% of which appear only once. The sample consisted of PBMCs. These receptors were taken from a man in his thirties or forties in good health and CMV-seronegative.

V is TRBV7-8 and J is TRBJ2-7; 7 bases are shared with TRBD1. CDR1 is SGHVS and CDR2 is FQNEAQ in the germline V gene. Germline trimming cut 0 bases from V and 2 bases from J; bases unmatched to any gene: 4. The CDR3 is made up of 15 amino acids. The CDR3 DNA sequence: TGTGCCAGCAGCTTAGCGGGCCAGGGGGCCTACGAGCAGTACTTC. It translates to CASSLAGQGAYEQYF.

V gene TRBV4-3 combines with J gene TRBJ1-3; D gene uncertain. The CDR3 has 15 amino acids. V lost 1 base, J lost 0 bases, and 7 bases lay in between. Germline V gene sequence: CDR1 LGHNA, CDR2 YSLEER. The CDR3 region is CASSQAYSSGNTIYF. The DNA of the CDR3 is TGCGCCAGCAGCCAAGCCTACAGCTCTGGAAACACCATATATTTT.

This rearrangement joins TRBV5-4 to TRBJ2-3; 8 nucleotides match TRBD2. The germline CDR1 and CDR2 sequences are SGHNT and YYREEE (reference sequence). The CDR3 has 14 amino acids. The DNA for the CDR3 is TGTGCGTCGGGAGGGGAGTTGGGCACAGATACGCAGTATTTT. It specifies CASGGELGTDTQYF. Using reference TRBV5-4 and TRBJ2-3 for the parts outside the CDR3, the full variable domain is ETGVTQSPTHLIKTRGQQVTLRCSSQSGHNTVSWYQQALGQGPQFIFQYYREEENGRGNFPPRFSGLQFPNYSSELNVNALELDDSALYLCASGGELGTDTQYFGPGTRLTVL.

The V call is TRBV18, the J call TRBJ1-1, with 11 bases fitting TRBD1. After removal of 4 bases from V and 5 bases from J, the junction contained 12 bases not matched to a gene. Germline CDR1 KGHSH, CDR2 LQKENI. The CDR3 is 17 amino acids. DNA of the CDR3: TGTGCCAGCTCACTAGGACAGGGGGCCCGGTCCGGGACTGAAGCTTTCTTT. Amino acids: CASSLGQGARSGTEAFF.

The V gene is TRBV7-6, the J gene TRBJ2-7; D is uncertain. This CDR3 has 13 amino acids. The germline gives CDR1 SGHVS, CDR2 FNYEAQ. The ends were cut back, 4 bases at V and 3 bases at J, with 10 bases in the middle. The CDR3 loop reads CASSSAFGYEQYF. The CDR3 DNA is TGTGCCAGCAGCTCCGCGTTTGGCTACGAGCAGTACTTC.